The count of the clone carrying this T cell receptor beta chain is one. The antigen is not known. Prior autoimmune disease or systemic immunosuppression barred patients. Germline V gene lookup returns CDR1 MNHNS and CDR2 SASEGT. The V and J ends lost 7 bases and 6 bases respectively, with 18 bases between them. CDR3 length: 15 residues. Assay used: immunoSEQ multiplex PCR; TCRdb lists only in-frame clones, some missing. In the table there are over 15,000 clones, more than 65% of which are singletons. This entry is derived from a study of OX40 agonist ivuxolimab in advanced cancers. Study context: Patients were treated with intravenous ivuxolimab, dosed at 0.01 to 10 mg/kg and infused every 2 weeks. Regarding the study as a whole: Researchers did not establish what antigens the expanded peripheral T cells target.

The chain joins TRBV6-1 to TRBJ2-2, with D possibly being TRBD1 (6 bases). The source of this sequence is an adult with an advanced solid tumor such as melanoma, head and neck, liver or kidney cancer. The sample here was CD4+ or CD8+ T cells sorted from blood, taken in a trial of the OX40 agonist ivuxolimab. CDR3 residues: CASTIVPKGAGELFF. The CDR3 coding sequence is TGTGCCAGCACCATCGTTCCGAAGGGGGCCGGGGAGCTGTTTTTT.